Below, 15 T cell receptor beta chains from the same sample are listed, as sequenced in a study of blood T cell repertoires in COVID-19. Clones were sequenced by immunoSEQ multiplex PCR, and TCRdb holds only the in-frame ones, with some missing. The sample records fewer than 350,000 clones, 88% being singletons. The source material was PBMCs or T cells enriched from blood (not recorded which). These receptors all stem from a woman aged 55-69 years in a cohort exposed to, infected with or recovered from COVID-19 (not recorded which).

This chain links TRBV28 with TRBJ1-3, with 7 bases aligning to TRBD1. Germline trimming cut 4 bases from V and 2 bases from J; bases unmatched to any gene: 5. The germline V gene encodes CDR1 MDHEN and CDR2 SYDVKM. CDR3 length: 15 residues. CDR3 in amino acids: CASSSTGAAGNTIYF. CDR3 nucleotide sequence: TGTGCCAGCAGTTCAACAGGGGCGGCTGGAAACACCATATATTTT.

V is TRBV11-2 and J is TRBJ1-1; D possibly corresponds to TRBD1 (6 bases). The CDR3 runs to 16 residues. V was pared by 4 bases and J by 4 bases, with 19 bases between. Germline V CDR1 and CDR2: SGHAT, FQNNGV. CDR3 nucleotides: TGTGCCAGCAGCTGGGGGCAGGGGCTGGGGAGCACTGAAGCTTTCTTT. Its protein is CASSWGQGLGSTEAFF.

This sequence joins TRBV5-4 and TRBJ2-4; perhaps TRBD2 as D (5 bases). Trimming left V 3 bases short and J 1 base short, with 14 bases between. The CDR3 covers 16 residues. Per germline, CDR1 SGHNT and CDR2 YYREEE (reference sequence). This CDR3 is CASSSELRDAKNIQYF. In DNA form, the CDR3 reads TGTGCCAGCAGCTCCGAATTGAGGGATGCCAAAAACATTCAGTACTTC.

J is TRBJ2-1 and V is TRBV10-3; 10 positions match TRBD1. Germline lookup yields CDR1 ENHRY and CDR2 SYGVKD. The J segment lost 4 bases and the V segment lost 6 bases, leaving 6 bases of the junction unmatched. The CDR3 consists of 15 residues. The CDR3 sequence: CAIRAGTGVYNEQFF. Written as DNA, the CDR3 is TGTGCCATCAGAGCCGGGACAGGGGTTTACAATGAGCAGTTCTTC.

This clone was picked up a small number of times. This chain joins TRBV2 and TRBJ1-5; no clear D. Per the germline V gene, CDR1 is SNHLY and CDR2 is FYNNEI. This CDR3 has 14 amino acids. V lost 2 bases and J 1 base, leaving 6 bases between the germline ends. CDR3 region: CASSELLSNQPQHF. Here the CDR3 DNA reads TGTGCCAGCAGTGAACTTCTGAGCAATCAGCCCCAGCATTTT.

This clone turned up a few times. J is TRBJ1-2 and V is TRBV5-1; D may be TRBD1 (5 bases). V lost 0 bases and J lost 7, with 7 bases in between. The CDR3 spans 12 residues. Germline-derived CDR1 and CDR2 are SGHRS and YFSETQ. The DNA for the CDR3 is TGCGCCAGCAGCTTGGAAGGGGTTGGCTACACCTTC. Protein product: CASSLEGVGYTF.

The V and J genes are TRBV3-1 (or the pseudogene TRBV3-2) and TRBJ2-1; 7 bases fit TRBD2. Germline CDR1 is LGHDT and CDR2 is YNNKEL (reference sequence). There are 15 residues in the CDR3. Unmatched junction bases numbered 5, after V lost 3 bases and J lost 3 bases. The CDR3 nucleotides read TGTGCCAGCAGCCAGTTACTAGCGTACTACAATGAGCAGTTCTTC. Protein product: CASSQLLAYYNEQFF.

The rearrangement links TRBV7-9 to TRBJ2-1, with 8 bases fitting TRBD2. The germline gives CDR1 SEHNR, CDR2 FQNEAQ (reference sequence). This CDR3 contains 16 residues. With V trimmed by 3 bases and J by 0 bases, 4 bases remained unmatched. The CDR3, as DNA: TGTGCCAGCAGCTTTCGAAGCGGGAGCTCCTACAATGAGCAGTTCTTC. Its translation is CASSFRSGSSYNEQFF.

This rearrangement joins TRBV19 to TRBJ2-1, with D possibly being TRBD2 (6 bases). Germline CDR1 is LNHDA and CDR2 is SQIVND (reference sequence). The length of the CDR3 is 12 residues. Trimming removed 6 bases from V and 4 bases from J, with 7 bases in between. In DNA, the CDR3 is TGTGCCAGTAGGGGGGGTTACAATGAGCAGTTCTTC. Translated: CASRGGYNEQFF.

CDR3 in DNA: TGTGCCAGCAGCCTGACAGGGGTCGGAAGCAAAAACATTCAGTACTTC. This encodes CASSLTGVGSKNIQYF. V and J are TRBV28 and TRBJ2-4; 8 bases fit TRBD1. CDR3 length: 16 amino acids. CDR1 and CDR2 from the germline V gene are MDHEN and SYDVKM. J lost 3 bases, V lost 6 bases, and 10 bases had no gene match.

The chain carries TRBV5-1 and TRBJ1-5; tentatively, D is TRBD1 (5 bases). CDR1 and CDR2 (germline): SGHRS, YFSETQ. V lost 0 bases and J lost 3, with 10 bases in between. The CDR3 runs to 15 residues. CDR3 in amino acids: CASSLEGAPNQPQHF. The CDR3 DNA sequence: TGCGCCAGCAGCTTGGAAGGGGCTCCCAATCAGCCCCAGCATTTT.

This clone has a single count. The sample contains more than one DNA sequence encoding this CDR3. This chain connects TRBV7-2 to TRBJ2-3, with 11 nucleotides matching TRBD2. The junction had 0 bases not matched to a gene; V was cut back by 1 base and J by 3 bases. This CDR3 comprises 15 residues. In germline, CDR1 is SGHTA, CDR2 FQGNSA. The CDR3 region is CASSLVAGGTDTQYF. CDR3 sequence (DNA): TGTGCCAGCAGCTTAGTAGCGGGAGGGACAGATACGCAGTATTTT.

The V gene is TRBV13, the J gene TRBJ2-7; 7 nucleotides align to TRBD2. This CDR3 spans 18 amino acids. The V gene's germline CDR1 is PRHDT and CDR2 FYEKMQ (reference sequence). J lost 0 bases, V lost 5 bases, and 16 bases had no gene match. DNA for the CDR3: TGTGCCAGCAGCCCAACCCGGGACTACACCTTGAGCTCCTACGAGCAGTACTTC. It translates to CASSPTRDYTLSSYEQYF.

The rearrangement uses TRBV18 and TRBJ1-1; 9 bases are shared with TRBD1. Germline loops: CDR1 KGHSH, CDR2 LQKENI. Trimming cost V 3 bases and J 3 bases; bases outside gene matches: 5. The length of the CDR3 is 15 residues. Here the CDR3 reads CASSPGQGSDTEAFF. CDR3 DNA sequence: TGTGCCAGCTCACCCGGACAGGGGTCGGACACTGAAGCTTTCTTT.

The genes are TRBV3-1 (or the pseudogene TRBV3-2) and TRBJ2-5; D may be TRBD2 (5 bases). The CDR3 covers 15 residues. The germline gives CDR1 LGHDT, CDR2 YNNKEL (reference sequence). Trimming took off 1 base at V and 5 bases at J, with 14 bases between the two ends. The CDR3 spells CASSQVAGHRETQYF. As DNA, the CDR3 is TGTGCCAGCAGCCAAGTGGCGGGCCACCGGGAGACCCAGTACTTC.